This entry describes one TCR beta chain. Its antigen specificity is not known. Qualities for individual bases were not recorded, and no much larger clone is one base off. Ophthalmopathy patients had moderately to severely active disease, Clinical Activity Score of at least 3, NOSPECS grade of at least 4, and duration under 3 months. Patients with uncontrolled infections, other autoimmune diseases, pregnancy or lactation were excluded. Diagnoses relied on clinical symptoms, serum thyroxine and TRAb, thyroid ultrasound and orbital computed tomography. PBMCs were separated from under 12 ml of fresh peripheral blood using Ficoll-Paque density gradient centrifugation. Total RNA was extracted using Trizol reagent, and RNA quality was assessed on an Agilent 2100 Bioanalyzer. This record belongs to a study of T cells in Graves' hyperthyroidism and ophthalmopathy (dated 2019 in TCRdb). The study in broad terms: Peripheral blood was sampled at the time of initial diagnosis, prior to any treatment. A discovery cohort of about 100 patients, approximately 45 with Graves' ophthalmopathy and about 60 with stable Graves' hyperthyroidism, was used to find distinguishing TCR V-J signatures. Prospective prediction of ophthalmopathy was tested in an independent validation cohort consisting of 18 to 20 hyperthyroidism patients and some 15 patients who later progressed to ophthalmopathy. The 95 to 100 discovery patients were randomly divided into training and test sets at a 7:3 ratio. In addition, the study compared T-cell repertoires in thyroid tissue and in blood from about 6 Graves' hyperthyroidism patients. After blood sampling, hyperthyroidism patients were treated with methimazole at a starting dose of 30 mg daily, and ophthalmopathy patients were treated with high-dose intravenous methylprednisolone. The paper describes TCR Vbeta CDR3 sequencing of 130 to 150 peripheral blood samples, made up of 43 ophthalmopathy patients, around 78 hyperthyroidism patients and 17 progressor patients. The paper's findings and limits, for the study overall: Most expanded thyroid clonotypes (frequency above 0.001) were also detected in blood, suggesting blood repertoires may reflect thyroid immune responses. Sample size was not statistically predetermined, and investigators were not blinded to group allocation. In validation, the model predicted progression to ophthalmopathy with 60% to 71% sensitivity and around 72% specificity, a median of 6.5 months before onset. Ophthalmopathy was separated from stable hyperthyroidism by a 13 V-J signature model, with 85% to 90% sensitivity and just over 81% specificity obtained in cross-validation and 80%/75% obtained in testing.

V loses 4 bases at its end and J loses 0 bases; junction bases beyond the gene matches: 5. Reading the germline V gene gives CDR1 MNHNS and CDR2 SASEGT. From the cysteine up to the phenylalanine, the CDR3 has a length of 15 residues. Of the read, only the CDR3 DNA is kept; its 45 bases are in frame from base 1. Amplification of TCR beta CDR3 regions was carried out from RNA transcripts. A first-round RT-PCR of the TCR CDR3 used the HTBI primer set with the Qiagen OneStep RT-PCR kit. The libraries were constructed in a second round of multiplex PCR and then size-selected and purified. The libraries were sequenced on an Illumina HiSeq2000 using paired-end 100 bp reads. As for the authors' bioinformatics: Raw data were processed with SOAPnuke, discarding reads with adapters, uncalled bases, mean Phred below 15, or no exact constant-primer or identifier match. High-quality paired reads were merged with COPE v1.2.5, and unique nucleotide sequences were defined as clonotypes. MiTCR v1.1 was used to align clonotypes to the IMGT TRBV, TRBD and TRBJ reference segments. The analysis was restricted to V-J combinations with a frequency above 0.0001, which together covered about 99% of the repertoires. A TCS score was defined as the ratio between F50 (clonal expansion) and ExV (chaos), using BLOSUM62-based TCRdist between CDR3 peptides within each V-J. Welch's t-statistics and random forest reduced several hundred V-J features to 10 to 15, which were used in a naive Bayes classifier (R e1071). The public sequencing data were trimmed at Q25 with fastp and processed into clonotypes with MiXCR by TCRdb, which kept only in-frame beta chains. Duplicate CDR3 protein sequences are folded into a single record with the most common DNA and genes. TCRdb, not the authors, supplied the V and J calls. This sample holds roughly 650,000 distinct CDR3 sequences; more than 15% were observed only once. The ten largest clones represent under 3.5% of the sample.

Sequencing was done on a sample of blood. The rearrangement combines TRBV6-1 with TRBJ2-7, with TRBD2 matching 8 junction bases. The source of this sequence is a woman in her thirties or forties with Graves' ophthalmopathy. The sequenced DNA is TGTGCCAGCAGTGCCCGGGGGGGAAGCTCCTACGAGCAGTACTTC. This encodes CASSARGGSSYEQYF.